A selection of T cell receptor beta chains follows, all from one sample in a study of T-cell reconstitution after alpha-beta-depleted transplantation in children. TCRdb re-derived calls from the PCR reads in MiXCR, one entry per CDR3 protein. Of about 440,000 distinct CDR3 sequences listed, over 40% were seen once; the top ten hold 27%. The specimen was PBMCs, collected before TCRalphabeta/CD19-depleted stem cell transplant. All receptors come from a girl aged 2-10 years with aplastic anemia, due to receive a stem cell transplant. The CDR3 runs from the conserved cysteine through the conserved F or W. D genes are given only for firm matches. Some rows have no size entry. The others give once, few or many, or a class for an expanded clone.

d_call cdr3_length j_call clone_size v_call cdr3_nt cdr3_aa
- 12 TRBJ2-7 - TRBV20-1 TGCAGTGCTAGGTCGACTAGATTCGAGCAGTACTTC CSARSTRFEQYF
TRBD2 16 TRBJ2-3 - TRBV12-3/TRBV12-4 TGTGCCAGCAGTTTACTAGCGGGGGGATTCACAGATACGCAGTATTTT CASSLLAGGFTDTQYF
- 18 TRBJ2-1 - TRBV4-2 TGTGCCAGCAGCCCTCGACGGCCTAGCCCACTGACAATCGTGGAGCAGTTCTTC CASSPRRPSPLTIVEQFF
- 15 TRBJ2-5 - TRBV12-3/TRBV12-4 TGTGCCAGCAGTTTGGAAAGGTGGGGCCAAGAGACCCAGTACTTC CASSLERWGQETQYF
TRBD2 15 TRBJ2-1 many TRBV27 TGTGCCAGCAGTATGACTAGCGGGGCCTACAATGAGCAGTTCTTC CASSMTSGAYNEQFF
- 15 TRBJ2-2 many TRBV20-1 TGCAGTGCTAGCATCGGCGGGCCGAACACCGGGGAGCTGTTTTTT CSASIGGPNTGELFF
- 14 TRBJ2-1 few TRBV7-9 TGTGCCAGCAGCAGATCCATTTCCTACAATGAGCAGTTCTTC CASSRSISYNEQFF
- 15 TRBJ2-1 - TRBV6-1 TGTGCCAGCAGCCCGCTTGGGTTCTCCTACAATGAGCAGTTCTTC CASSPLGFSYNEQFF
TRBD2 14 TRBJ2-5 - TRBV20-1 TGCAGTGCCCCGACTAGCAGGAAGCAAGAGACCCAGTACTTC CSAPTSRKQETQYF
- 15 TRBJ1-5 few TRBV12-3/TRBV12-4 TGTGCCAGCAGTTTAGCAGGATTCAGAGGTCAGCCCCAGCATTTT CASSLAGFRGQPQHF
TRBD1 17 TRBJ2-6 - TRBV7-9 TGTGCCAGCAGCTGGGGACAGGGTAATGCTGGGGCCAACGTCCTGACTTTC CASSWGQGNAGANVLTF
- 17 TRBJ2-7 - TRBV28 TGTGCCAGCAGTCCCACTAGGAGGCCGATAGCGAGGTACGAGCAGTACTTC CASSPTRRPIARYEQYF
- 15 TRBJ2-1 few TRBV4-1 TGCGCCAGCAGCCAAGGAGACGGAGCTTACAATGAGCAGTTCTTC CASSQGDGAYNEQFF
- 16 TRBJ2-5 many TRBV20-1 TGCAGTGCTAGAGATGTCGCGACAGGGAGGCATGAGACCCAGTACTTC CSARDVATGRHETQYF
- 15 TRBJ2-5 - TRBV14 TGTGCCAGCAGCCAAGGTTGGGGGCTCCAAGAGACCCAGTACTTC CASSQGWGLQETQYF
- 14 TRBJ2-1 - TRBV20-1 TGCAGTGCTAGACCACTCGACTGGAACAATGAGCAGTTCTTC CSARPLDWNNEQFF
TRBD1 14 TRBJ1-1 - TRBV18 TGTGCCAGCTCCAAAGACAGGGGGGACACTGAAGCTTTCTTT CASSKDRGDTEAFF
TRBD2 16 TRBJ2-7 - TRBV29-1 TGCAGCGTTGAAGCCATCACTAGCGGGAGAAACTACGAGCAGTACTTC CSVEAITSGRNYEQYF
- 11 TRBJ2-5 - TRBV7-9 TGTGCCAGCAGCTCCATGGAGACCCAGTACTTC CASSSMETQYF
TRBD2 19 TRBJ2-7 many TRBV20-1 TGCAGTGCTTACAGCCTTCCGGGACTAGCGGGAGGATCCTCCTACGAGCAGTACTTC CSAYSLPGLAGGSSYEQYF
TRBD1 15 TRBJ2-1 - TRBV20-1 TGCAGTGCCCTGACAGGGGAAATTTCCTACAATGAGCAGTTCTTC CSALTGEISYNEQFF
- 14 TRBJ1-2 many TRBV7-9 TGTGCCAGCAGCCCCAGAAGAGAAATCTATGGCTACACCTTC CASSPRREIYGYTF
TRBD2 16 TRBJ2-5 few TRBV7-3 TGTGCCAGCAGCTTAACCCCTGGGGGGGGCCAAGAGACCCAGTACTTC CASSLTPGGGQETQYF
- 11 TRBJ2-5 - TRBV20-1 TGCAGTGGTGGGGAGCCGGAGACCCAGTACTTC CSGGEPETQYF
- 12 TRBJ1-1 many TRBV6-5 TGTGCCAGCAGCCGCTTGAACACTGAAGCTTTCTTT CASSRLNTEAFF
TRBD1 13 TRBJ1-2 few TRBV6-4 TGTGCCAGACCGGGACAGAAAAGATATGGCTACACCTTC CARPGQKRYGYTF
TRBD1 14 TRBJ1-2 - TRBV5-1 TGCGCCAGCAGCCCACAGACAGGGGGCTATGGCTACACCTTC CASSPQTGGYGYTF
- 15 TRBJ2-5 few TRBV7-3 TGTGCCAGCAGCTTAATCGCGGGGATCCAAGAGACCCAGTACTTC CASSLIAGIQETQYF
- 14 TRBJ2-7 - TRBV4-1 TGCGCCAGCAGCCGAGACAAATTCGCCTACGAGCAGTACTTC CASSRDKFAYEQYF
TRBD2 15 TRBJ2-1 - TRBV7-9 TGTGCCAGCAGTTCTAGCGGATCCCCGTACAATGAGCAGTTCTTC CASSSSGSPYNEQFF
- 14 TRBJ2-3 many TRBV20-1 TGCAGTGCTAGAGACTCACTTCAGATAGATACGCAGTATTTT CSARDSLQIDTQYF
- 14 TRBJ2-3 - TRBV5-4 TGTGCCAGCAGCTGGGGCGCACCCACAGATACGCAGTATTTT CASSWGAPTDTQYF
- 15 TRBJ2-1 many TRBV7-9 TGTGCCAGCAGCACAGACACGGGTGGGTACAATGAGCAGTTCTTC CASSTDTGGYNEQFF
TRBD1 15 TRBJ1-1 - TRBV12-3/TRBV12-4 TGTGCCAGCAGTTCTCGGGACAGGGGAATGACTGAAGCTTTCTTT CASSSRDRGMTEAFF
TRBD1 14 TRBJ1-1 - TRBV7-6 TGTGCCAGCAGCCCGCGACAGGGATCCACTGAAGCTTTCTTT CASSPRQGSTEAFF